This note documents a single TCR beta chain sequence. With MiXCR, TCRdb called clones anew from the PCR reads. This sample yields about 2,500 clones, of which under 30% are seen a single time; roughly a fifth belongs to the top ten. The sample comes from a study of metastatic and nonmetastatic thyroid tumors. Thyroid surgery was preceded by no treatment in any patient. Sequencing was done on a sample of adjacent normal tissue. This sequence originates from a male donor with papillary thyroid cancer or a benign thyroid nodule (not recorded which). Some clones in this sample may be carry-over from other donors' samples.

CDR3 bases: TGCAGTGCTAGAGTCCTGAAAGCGGGAGGAACTGAGCAGTTCTTC. This translates into CSARVLKAGGTEQFF. The chain employs TRBV20-1 and TRBJ2-1; the match to TRBD2 covers 9 bases. Trimming cost V 1 base and J 9 bases; bases outside gene matches: 10. The CDR3 extends over 15 amino acids. Germline values: CDR1 DFQATT, CDR2 SNEGSKA (reference sequence).